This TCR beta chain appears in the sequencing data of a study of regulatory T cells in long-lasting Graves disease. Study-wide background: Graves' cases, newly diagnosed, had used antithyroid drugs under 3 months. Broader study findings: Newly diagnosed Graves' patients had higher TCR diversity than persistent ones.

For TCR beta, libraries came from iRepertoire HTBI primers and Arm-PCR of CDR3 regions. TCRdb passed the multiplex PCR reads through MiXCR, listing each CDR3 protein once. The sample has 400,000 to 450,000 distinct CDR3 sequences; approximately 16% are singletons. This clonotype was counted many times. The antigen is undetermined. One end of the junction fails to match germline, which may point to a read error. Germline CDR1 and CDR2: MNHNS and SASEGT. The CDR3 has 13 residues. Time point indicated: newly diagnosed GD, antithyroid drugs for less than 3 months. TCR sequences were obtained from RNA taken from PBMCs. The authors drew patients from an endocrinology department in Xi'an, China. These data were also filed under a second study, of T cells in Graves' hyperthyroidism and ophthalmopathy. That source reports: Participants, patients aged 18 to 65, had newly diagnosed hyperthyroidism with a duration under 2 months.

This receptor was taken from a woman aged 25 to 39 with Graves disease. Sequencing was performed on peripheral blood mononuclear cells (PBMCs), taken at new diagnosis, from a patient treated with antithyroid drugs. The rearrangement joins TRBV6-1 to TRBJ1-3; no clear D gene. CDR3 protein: CASSLDLGNTIYF. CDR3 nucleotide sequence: TGCGCCAGCAGCTTGGACCTGGGAAACACCATATATTTT.